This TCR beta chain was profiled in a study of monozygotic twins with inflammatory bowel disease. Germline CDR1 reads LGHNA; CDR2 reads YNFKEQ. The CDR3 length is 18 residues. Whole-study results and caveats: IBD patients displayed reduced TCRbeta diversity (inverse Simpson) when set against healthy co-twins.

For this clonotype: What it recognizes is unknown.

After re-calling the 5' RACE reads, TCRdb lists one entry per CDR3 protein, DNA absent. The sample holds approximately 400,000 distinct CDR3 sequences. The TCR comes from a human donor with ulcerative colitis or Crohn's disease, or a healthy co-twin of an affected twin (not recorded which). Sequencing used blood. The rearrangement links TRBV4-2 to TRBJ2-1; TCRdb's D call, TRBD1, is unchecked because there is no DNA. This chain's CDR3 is CASSQDPRTATSYNEQFF.